This record concerns one TCR beta chain sequence. No antigen is known for it. V was trimmed by 2 bases and J by 0 bases, leaving 11 bases between them. The CDR3 covers 17 residues. Germline V gene data show CDR1 as SGHTA and CDR2 as FQGTGA. This table comes from immunoSEQ multiplex PCR, and its TCRdb copy is limited to in-frame clones, with some not included. The data contain approximately 500,000 clones, 90% to 96% of them singletons. The data originate from a study of shared clonotypes between healthy human individuals. Study information: There were three CD4 naive, three CD4 memory, two CD8 naive and one CD8 memory plates per donor.

The study, taken as a whole, reports: Some clonotypes were shared by all four sorted-subset donors, while others were not shared. The non-shared ones had lower generation probabilities than the shared ones.

Sample: naive CD4+ T cells sorted from blood. Subset denoted: CD45RA+ positively selected. V usage is TRBV7-3 and J usage is TRBJ2-6, with D possibly being TRBD2 (5 bases). The sequence derives from a woman aged 25-40 years in good health. CDR3 in DNA: TGTGCCAGCAGCTTAGGCGCTGGACTCTCTGGGGCCAACGTCCTGACTTTC. It specifies CASSLGAGLSGANVLTF.